The T cell receptor beta chain described here comes from a study of beta chain features in type 1 diabetes. On this clone itself: Antigen specificity is unknown.

CD4+ cells of the naive, central memory, regulatory and stem cell-like memory types were sorted via CD45RO/CCR7/CD25/CD127/CD95/CD27. The authors obtained over 98% purity in all sorted populations. Germline values: CDR1 LNHDA, CDR2 SQIVND (reference sequence). Trimming cost V 6 bases and J 0 bases, with 9 bases left between them. The CDR3 runs to 15 residues. Study-level points and caveats: Although PCR might favor shorter templates, it would do so equally in patients and controls. All four CD4+ subsets of Type 1 diabetes patients contained TCRB CDR3s that were moderately but significantly shorter. VDJ junctions from type 1 diabetes patients carried fewer insertions and larger deletions.

TCRB transcripts that were expressed got sequenced, as all of the isolated RNA had been reverse transcribed. Produced via immunoSEQ multiplex PCR; TCRdb's table is partial and in-frame only. The table includes more than 100,000 clones, approximately 9% detected once. The material sequenced was central memory CD4+ T cells from blood. The chain recombines TRBV19 with TRBJ1-6, with no clear D. The sequence was obtained from a man aged 30 to 45 with type 1 diabetes. In DNA form, the CDR3 reads TGTGCCAGTAGGCCCGGGAGCTCCTATAATTCACCCCTCCACTTT. Encoded protein: CASRPGSSYNSPLHF.